The present T cell receptor (beta chain) was sequenced within a study of beta chain features in type 1 diabetes. As for the study in general: Age, gender, cell numbers and subset yield matched between patients and controls. General study results and limits: At VDJ recombination sites, type 1 diabetes patients had fewer insertions and more deleted nucleotides. All four CD4+ subsets of Type 1 diabetes patients contained TCRB CDR3s that were moderately but significantly shorter.

The CDR3 sequence is 15 residues long. Germline-derived CDR1 and CDR2 are GTSNPN and SVGIG (reference sequence). J gave up 1 base and V 0 bases, and 5 bases lay outside the gene matches. Concerning this clone itself: Its antigen remains unknown.

Reverse transcription of all isolated RNA meant that expressed TCRB transcripts were sequenced. The repertoire was sequenced with immunoSEQ multiplex PCR; TCRdb's copy has only in-frame clones and lacks some. The repertoire includes 55,000 to 80,000 clones, about 50% of them detected once, and 0.55% to 0.8% sits in the top ten. On average, the one heparinised blood draw given by each donor was about 100 mL. The chain carries TRBV30 and TRBJ1-1, with TRBD1 matching over 7 bases. This TCR derives from a young man with type 1 diabetes. Sequencing used central memory CD4+ T cells from blood. The CDR3 is CAWSVAGTANTEAFF. CDR3 in DNA: TGTGCCTGGAGTGTAGCCGGGACAGCGAACACTGAAGCTTTCTTT.